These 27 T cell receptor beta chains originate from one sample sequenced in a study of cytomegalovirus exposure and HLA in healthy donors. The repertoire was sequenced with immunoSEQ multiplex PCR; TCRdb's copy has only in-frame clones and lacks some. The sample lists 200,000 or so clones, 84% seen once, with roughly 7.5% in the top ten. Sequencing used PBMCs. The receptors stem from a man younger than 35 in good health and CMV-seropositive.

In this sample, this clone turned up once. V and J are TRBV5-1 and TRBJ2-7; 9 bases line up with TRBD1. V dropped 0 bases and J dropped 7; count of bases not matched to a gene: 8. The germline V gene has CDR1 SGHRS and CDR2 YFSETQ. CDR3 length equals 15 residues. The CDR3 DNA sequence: TGCGCCAGCAGCTTGGAGGGGACAGGGCCTTCGGAGCAGTACTTC. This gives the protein CASSLEGTGPSEQYF.

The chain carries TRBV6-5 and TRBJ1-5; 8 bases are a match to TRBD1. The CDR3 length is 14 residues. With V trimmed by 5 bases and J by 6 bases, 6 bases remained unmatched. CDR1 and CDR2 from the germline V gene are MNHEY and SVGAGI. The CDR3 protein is CASSPGQGGQPQHF. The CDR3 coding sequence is TGTGCCAGCAGTCCAGGACAGGGAGGTCAGCCCCAGCATTTT.

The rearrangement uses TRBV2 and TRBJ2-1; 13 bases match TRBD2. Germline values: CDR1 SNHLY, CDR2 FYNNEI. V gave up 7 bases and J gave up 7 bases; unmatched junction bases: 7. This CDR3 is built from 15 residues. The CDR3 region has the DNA TGTGCCAGCACGGGGACTAGCGGGATTGGGAATGAGCAGTTCTTC. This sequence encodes CASTGTSGIGNEQFF.

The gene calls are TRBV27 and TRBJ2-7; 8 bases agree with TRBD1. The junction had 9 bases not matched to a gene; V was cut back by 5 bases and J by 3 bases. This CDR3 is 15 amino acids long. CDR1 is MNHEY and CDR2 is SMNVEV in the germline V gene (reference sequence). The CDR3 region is CASSGTGTFNYEQYF. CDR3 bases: TGTGCCAGCAGTGGGACAGGCACCTTTAACTACGAGCAGTACTTC.

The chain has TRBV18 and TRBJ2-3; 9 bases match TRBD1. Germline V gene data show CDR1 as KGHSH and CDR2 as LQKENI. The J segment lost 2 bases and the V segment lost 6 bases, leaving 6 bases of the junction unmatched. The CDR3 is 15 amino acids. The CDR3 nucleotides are TGTGCCAGCTCTCCCGGGACAGGGAACACAGATACGCAGTATTTT. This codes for CASSPGTGNTDTQYF.

Here the CDR3 DNA reads TGTGCCAGCAGCTTCGGGGGGGATAAGGTTGGCTACACCTTC. Protein: CASSFGGDKVGYTF. The chain has TRBV7-2 and TRBJ1-2, with a tentative D call TRBD1 (5 bases). In germline, CDR1 is SGHTA, CDR2 FQGNSA. CDR3 length equals 14 residues. V was clipped by 3 bases and J by 7 bases, with 15 bases between them.

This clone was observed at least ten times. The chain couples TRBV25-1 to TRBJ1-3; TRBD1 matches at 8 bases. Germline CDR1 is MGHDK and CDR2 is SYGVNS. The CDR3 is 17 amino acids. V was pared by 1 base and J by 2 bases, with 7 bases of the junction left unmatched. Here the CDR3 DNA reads TGTGCCAGCAGTGAATCCCGACAGGGGAACGCTGGAAACACCATATATTTT. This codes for CASSESRQGNAGNTIYF.

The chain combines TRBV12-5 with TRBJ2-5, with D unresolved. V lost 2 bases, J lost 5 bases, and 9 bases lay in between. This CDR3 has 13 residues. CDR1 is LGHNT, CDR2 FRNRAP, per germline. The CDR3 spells CASGLSARETQYF. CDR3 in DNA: TGTGCTAGTGGTTTGTCCGCACGGGAGACCCAGTACTTC.

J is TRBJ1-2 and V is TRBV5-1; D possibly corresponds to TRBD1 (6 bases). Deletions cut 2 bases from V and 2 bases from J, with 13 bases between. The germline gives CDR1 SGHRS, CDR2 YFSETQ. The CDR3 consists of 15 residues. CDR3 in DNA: TGCGCCAGCAGCTTATCCCAGGGGATGAACTATGGCTACACCTTC. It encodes CASSLSQGMNYGYTF.

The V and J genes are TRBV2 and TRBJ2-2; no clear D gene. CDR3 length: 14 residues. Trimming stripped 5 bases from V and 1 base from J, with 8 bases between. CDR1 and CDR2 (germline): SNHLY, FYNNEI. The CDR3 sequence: CASSPFGNTGELFF. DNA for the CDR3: TGTGCCAGCAGTCCTTTCGGGAACACCGGGGAGCTGTTTTTT.

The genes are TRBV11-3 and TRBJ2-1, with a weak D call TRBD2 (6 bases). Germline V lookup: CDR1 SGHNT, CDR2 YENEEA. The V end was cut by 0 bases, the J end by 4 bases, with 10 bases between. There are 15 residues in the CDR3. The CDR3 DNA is TGTGCCAGCAGCTTAGATACCGGGACTTACAATGAGCAGTTCTTC. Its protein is CASSLDTGTYNEQFF.

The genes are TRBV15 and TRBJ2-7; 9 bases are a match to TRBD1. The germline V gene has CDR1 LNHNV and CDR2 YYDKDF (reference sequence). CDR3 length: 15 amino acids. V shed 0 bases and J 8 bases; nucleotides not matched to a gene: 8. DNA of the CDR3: TGTGCCACCAGCAGAGAAACCGGGACAGGGACGAAGCAGTACTTC. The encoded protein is CATSRETGTGTKQYF.

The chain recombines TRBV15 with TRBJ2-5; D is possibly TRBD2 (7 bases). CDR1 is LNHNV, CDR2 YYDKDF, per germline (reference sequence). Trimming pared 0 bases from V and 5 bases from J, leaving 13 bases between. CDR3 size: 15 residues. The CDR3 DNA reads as TGTGCCACCAGCAGAGATGGGGGGGGCGCGGAGACCCAGTACTTC. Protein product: CATSRDGGGAETQYF.

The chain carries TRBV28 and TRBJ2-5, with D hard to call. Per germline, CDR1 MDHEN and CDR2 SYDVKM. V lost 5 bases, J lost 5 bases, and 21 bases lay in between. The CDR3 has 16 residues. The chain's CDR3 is CASSPTTKRLGETQYF. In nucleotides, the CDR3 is TGTGCCAGCAGTCCGACCACTAAGCGACTTGGGGAGACCCAGTACTTC.

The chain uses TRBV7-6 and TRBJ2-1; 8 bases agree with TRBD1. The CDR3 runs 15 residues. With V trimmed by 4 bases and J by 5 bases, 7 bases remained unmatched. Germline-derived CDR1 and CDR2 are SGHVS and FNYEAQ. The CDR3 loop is CASSSGQGLDNEQFF. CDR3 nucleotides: TGTGCCAGCAGCTCCGGACAGGGACTGGACAATGAGCAGTTCTTC.

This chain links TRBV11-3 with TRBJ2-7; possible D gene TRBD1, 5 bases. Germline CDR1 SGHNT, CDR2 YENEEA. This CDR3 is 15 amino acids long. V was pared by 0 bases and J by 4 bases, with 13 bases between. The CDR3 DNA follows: TGTGCCAGCAGCTTAGATCCCACCAGGGTGTACGAGCAGTACTTC. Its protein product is CASSLDPTRVYEQYF. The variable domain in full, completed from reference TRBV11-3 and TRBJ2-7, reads EAGVVQSPRYKIIEKKQPVAFWCNPISGHNTLYWYLQNLGQGPELLIRYENEEAVDDSQLPKDRFSAERLKGVDSTLKIQPAELGDSAVYLCASSLDPTRVYEQYFGPGTRLTVT.

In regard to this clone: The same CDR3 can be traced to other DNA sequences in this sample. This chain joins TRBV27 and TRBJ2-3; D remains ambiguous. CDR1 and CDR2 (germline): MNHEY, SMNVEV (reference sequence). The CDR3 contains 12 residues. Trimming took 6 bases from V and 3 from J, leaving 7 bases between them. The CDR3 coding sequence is TGTGCCAGCAGCCCTCGTACAGATACGCAGTATTTT. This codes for CASSPRTDTQYF.

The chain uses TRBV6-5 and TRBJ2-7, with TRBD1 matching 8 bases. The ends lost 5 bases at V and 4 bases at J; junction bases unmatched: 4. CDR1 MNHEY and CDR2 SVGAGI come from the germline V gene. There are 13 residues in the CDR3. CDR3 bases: TGTGCCAGCAGTCTCAGGGGGCCTTACGAGCAGTACTTC. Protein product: CASSLRGPYEQYF.

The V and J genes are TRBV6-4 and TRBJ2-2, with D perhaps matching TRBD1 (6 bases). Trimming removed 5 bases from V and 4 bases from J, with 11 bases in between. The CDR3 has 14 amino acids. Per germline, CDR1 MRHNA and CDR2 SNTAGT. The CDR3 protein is CASSQEGGTGELFF. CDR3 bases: TGTGCCAGCAGTCAGGAAGGGGGCACCGGGGAGCTGTTTTTT.

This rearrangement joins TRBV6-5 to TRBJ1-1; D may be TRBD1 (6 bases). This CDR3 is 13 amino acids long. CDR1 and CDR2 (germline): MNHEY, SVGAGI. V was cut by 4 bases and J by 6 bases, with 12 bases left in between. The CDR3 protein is CASSWGGGPEAFF. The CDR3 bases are TGTGCCAGCAGTTGGGGAGGGGGTCCTGAAGCTTTCTTT.

The CDR3, as DNA: TGTGCCAGCAGCTTAAGCGGGTATGAGCAGTTCTTC. Protein product: CASSLSGYEQFF. This rearrangement joins TRBV5-4 to TRBJ2-1; maybe TRBD2 (6 bases). V was cut by 2 bases and J by 8 bases, with 8 bases left in between. Germline V gives CDR1 SGHNT, CDR2 YYREEE (reference sequence). This CDR3 region has 12 residues.

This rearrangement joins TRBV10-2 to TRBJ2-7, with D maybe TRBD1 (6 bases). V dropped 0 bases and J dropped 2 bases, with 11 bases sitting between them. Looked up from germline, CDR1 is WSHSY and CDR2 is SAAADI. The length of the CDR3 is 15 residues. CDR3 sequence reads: CASSESTRTAYEQYF. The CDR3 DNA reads TGCGCCAGCAGTGAGTCGACTCGGACAGCCTACGAGCAGTACTTC.

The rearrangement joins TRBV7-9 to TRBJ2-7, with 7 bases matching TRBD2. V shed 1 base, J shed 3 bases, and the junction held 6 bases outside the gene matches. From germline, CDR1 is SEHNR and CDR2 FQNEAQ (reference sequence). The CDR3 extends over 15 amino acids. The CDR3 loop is CASSLVRTSVYEQYF. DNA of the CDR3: TGTGCCAGCAGCTTAGTGAGGACTAGTGTCTACGAGCAGTACTTC. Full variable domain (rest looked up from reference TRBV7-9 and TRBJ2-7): DTGVSQNPRHKITKRGQNVTFRCDPISEHNRLYWYRQTLGQGPEFLTYFQNEAQLEKSRLLSDRFSAERPKGSFSTLEIQRTEQGDSAMYLCASSLVRTSVYEQYFGPGTRLTVT.

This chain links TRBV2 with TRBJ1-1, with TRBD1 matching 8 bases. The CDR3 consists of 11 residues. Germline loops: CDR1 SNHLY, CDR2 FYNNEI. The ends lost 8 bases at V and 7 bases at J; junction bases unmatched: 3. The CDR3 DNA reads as TGTGCCAGCGGGACAGGTGATGAAGCTTTCTTT. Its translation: CASGTGDEAFF.

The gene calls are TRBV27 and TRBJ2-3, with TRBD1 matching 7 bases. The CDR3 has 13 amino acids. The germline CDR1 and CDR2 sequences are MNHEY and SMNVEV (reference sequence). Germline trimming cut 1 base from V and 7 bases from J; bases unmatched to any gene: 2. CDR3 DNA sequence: TGTGCCAGCAGTTTATTACAGGGGTATACGCAGTATTTT. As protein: CASSLLQGYTQYF.

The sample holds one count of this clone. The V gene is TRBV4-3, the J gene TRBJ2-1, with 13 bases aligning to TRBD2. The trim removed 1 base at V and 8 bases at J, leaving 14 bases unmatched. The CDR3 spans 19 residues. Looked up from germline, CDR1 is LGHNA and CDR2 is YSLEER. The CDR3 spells CASSQGLAGGGGVWDEQFF. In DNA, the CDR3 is TGCGCCAGCAGCCAAGGACTAGCGGGAGGAGGGGGGGTGTGGGATGAGCAGTTCTTC.

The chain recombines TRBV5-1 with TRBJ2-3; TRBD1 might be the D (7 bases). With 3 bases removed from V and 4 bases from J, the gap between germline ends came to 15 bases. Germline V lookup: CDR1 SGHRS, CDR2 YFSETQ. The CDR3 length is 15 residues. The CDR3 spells CASSWGRGEADTQYF. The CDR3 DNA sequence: TGCGCCAGCAGCTGGGGCAGGGGGGAGGCAGATACGCAGTATTTT.